One T cell receptor (beta chain) is described in this entry. What it binds is not known. 5'RACE primed at constant segments yielded TCR alpha and TCR beta cDNA libraries bearing sample barcodes and UMIs. MiXCR was run by TCRdb on the 5' RACE reads, yielding one entry per CDR3 protein. The data show approximately 570,000 distinct CDR3 sequences, over 15% seen once. The sample belongs to a study of T-cell memory formation after mild COVID-19. In the study overall: Clusters were largely donor specific.

Study results and limitations: Nothing showed for sure that second-wave clones peaking on day 37 were SARS-CoV-2 specific. Memory sampled before infection contained some responding clones, suggesting cross-reactive memory joined.

V was pared by 5 bases and J by 1 base, with 7 bases of the junction left unmatched. The length of the CDR3 is 15 residues. Germline assignment: CDR1 MGHDK and CDR2 SYGVNS. Sequencing was performed on PBMCs or a T cell subset sorted from them (not recorded which). The gene calls are TRBV25-1 and TRBJ1-1; 7 nucleotides align to TRBD1. This sequence was found in an adult woman who had mild COVID-19 (a few samples of this study predate the infection). Cell type and time point are not known. DNA for the CDR3: TGTGCCAGCAGTTCCTCTTACAGGGGGAACACTGAAGCTTTCTTT. Protein product: CASSSSYRGNTEAFF.